This TCR beta chain was sequenced for a study of control samples from healthy donors and cancer patients (dated by TCRdb to the early 2020s). Library preparation used the immunoSEQ multiplex PCR assay. The table was pulled from immuneACCESS by TCRdb, which kept in-frame rearrangements only. Such tables lose some clones; where checked, under half of the loss comes from unresolved V genes, and the rest has no known cause. This sample lists around 150,000 clones; roughly 94% were detected once. The top ten hold about 9.3% of the sample. The CDR3 runs 16 residues from the cysteine to the phenylalanine. Only the CDR3 region is kept as DNA, spanning 48 bases read in frame from base 1. Trimming at the junction amounts to 2 bases on V and 1 base on J, and the germline ends lie 14 bases apart. Reading the germline V gene gives CDR1 SGHTA and CDR2 FQGNSA. Note on this clone: Its binding antigen is unknown. Base quality data are lacking; no much larger clone is found one base away.

This sequence originates from a woman aged 40 to 49 in good health. Sequenced: blood. This receptor chain uses TRBV7-2 and TRBJ1-1, with the D gene not confidently named. The CDR3 reads as follows: CASSLIPGLENTEAFF. The nucleotide sequence is TGTGCCAGCAGCTTAATTCCGGGTTTAGAGAACACTGAAGCTTTCTTT.